This TCR beta chain was sequenced for a study of OX40 agonist ivuxolimab in advanced cancers. Study-wide background: Ivuxolimab, which patients received intravenously every 2 weeks, was dosed at 0.01 to 10 mg/kg. Study-wide findings and caveats: CD4+ and CD8+ blood T cells expanded clonally by week 6 at 0.1 to 3.0 mg/kg.

Germline loops: CDR1 MGHRA, CDR2 YSYEKL. The V gene end was trimmed by 6 bases and the J gene end by 5 bases; junction bases not matched to a gene: 9. CDR3 length: 15 residues. The repertoire was sequenced with immunoSEQ multiplex PCR; TCRdb's copy has only in-frame clones and lacks some. The top ten hold 0.6% to 0.8% of the sample, which has around 67,000 clones, approximately 80% seen once. Concerning this clone: No antigen is known for it.

The V call is TRBV4-1, the J call TRBJ2-2; TRBD2 matches 7 bases. The sequencing used CD4+ or CD8+ T cells sorted from blood, collected in a trial of the OX40 agonist ivuxolimab. The receptor's source is an adult with an advanced solid tumor such as melanoma, head and neck, liver or kidney cancer. The CDR3 here is CASRVSLAGTGELFF. The CDR3 nucleotides read TGCGCCAGCAGGGTTTCTTTAGCGGGTACCGGGGAGCTGTTTTTT.